The text below deals with one T cell receptor beta chain. CDR3 length equals 14 residues. CDR1 LNHDA and CDR2 SQIVND come from the germline V gene (reference sequence). Between the trimmed V and J ends, which lost 4 bases and 5 bases, there was a span of 14 bases. In the original workflow: Counts of nucleated cells, estimated from reference gene primer amplification, were obtained. Some clones are missing from TCRdb's copy, which holds only in-frame ones; the method was immunoSEQ multiplex PCR. V, J and clone size derive from that table, while D and trimming were established from the DNA sequence. The sample comprises about 190,000 clones, more than 60% of which are singletons, and under 15% rests with the top ten. The sample belongs to a study of blood T cell repertoires in COVID-19. Study-wide context: Samples taken during acute and convalescent COVID-19 were collected in the United States, Italy and Spain. T cells, B-cell-depleted T cells, or PBMCs provided the cDNA or gDNA that served as material.

The material sequenced was peripheral blood. The TCR originated in a woman between 45 and 60 years old with acute or convalescent COVID-19. The chain is built from TRBV19 and TRBJ2-5; tentative D call: TRBD2 (5 bases). The CDR3 sequence: CASSTPRGRETQYF. CDR3 nucleotide sequence: TGTGCCAGTAGTACACCCCGGGGTCGGGAGACCCAGTACTTC.